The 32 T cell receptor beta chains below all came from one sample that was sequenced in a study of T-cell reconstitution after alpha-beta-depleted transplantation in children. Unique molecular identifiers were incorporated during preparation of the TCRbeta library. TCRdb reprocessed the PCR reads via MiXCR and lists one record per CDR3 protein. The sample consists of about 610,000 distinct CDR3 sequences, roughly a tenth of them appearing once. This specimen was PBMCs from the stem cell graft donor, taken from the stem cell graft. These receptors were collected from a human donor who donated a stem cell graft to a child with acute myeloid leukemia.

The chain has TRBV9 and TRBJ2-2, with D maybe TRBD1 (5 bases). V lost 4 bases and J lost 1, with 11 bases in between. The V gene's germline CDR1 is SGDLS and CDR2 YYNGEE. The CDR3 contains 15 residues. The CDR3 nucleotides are TGTGCCAGCAGCCCCCAGGGCCAGAACACCGGGGAGCTGTTTTTT. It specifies CASSPQGQNTGELFF. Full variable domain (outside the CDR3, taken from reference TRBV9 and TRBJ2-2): DSGVTQTPKHLITATGQRVTLRCSPRSGDLSVYWYQQSLDQGLQFLIQYYNGEERAKGNILERFSAQQFPDLHSELNLSSLELGDSALYFCASSPQGQNTGELFFGEGSRLTVL.

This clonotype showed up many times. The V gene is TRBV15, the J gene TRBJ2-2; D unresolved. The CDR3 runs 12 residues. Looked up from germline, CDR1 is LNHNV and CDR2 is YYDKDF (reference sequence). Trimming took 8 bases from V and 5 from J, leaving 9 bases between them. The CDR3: CATSARTGELFF. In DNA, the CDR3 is TGTGCCACCTCGGCGAGGACCGGGGAGCTGTTTTTT.

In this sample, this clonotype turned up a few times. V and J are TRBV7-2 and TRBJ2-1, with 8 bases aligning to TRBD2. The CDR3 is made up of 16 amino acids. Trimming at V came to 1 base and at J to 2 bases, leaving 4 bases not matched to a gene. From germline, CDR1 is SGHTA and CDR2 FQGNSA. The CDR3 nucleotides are TGTGCCAGCAGCTTAGAAGCCGGGAGGGCCTACAATGAGCAGTTCTTC. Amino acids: CASSLEAGRAYNEQFF.

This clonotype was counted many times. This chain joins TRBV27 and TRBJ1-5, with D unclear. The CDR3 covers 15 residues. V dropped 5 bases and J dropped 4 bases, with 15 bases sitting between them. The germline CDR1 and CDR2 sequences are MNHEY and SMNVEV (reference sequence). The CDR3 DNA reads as TGTGCCAGCAGTGACAAGGCAATACATAATCAGCCCCAGCATTTT. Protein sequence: CASSDKAIHNQPQHF.

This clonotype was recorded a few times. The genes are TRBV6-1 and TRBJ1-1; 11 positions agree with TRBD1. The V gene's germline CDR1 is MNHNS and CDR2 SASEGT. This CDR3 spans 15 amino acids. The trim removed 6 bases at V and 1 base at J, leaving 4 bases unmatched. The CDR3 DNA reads TGTGCCAGCAGGGTGGACAGGGGGCGGAACACTGAAGCTTTCTTT. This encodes CASRVDRGRNTEAFF.

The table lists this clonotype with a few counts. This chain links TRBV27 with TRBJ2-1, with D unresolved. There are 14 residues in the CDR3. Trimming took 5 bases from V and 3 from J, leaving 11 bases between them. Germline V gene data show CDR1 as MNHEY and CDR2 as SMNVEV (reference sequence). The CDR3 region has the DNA TGTGCCAGCAGTCCATCCTTCTACTACAATGAGCAGTTCTTC. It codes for CASSPSFYYNEQFF.

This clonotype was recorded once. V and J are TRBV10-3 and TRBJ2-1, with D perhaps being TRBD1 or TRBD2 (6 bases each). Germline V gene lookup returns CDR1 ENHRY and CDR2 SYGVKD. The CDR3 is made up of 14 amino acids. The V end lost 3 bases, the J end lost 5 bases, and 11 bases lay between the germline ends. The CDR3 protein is CAISEKGGHNEQFF. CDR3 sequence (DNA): TGTGCCATCAGTGAAAAGGGGGGACACAATGAGCAGTTCTTC.

The CDR3 protein is CASGSPGPGSPEAFF. The CDR3 nucleotides read TGTGCCAGCGGCTCTCCGGGACCGGGAAGCCCTGAAGCTTTCTTT. The rearrangement uses TRBV11-2 and TRBJ1-1; D possibly corresponds to TRBD1 (5 bases). Trimming stripped 8 bases from V and 6 bases from J, with 22 bases between. The germline CDR1 and CDR2 sequences are SGHAT and FQNNGV. The CDR3 contains 15 residues.

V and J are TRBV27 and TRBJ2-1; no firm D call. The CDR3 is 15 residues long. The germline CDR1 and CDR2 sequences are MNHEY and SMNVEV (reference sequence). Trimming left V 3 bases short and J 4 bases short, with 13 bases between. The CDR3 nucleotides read TGTGCCAGCAGTTTGGGGTGGGAAAGTTACAATGAGCAGTTCTTC. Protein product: CASSLGWESYNEQFF.

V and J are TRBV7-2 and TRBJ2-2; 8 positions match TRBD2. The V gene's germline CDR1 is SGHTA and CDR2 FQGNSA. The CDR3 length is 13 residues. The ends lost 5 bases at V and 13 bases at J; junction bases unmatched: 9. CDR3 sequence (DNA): TGTGCCAGCAGCCCCCAGCGGGGGCAGGGGCTGTTTTTT. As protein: CASSPQRGQGLFF. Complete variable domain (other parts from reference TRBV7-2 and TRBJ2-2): GAGVSQSPSNKVTEKGKDVELRCDPISGHTALYWYRQSLGQGLEFLIYFQGNSAPDKSGLPSDRFSAERTGGSVSTLTIQRTQQEDSAVYLCASSPQRGQGLFFGEGSRLTVL.

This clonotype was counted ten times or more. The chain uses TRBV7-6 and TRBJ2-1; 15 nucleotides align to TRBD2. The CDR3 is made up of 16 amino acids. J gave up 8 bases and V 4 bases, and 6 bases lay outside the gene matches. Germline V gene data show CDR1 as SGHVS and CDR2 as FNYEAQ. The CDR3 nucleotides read TGTGCCAGCAGCTACGGACTAGCGGGAGGGAATCATGAGCAGTTCTTC. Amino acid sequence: CASSYGLAGGNHEQFF.

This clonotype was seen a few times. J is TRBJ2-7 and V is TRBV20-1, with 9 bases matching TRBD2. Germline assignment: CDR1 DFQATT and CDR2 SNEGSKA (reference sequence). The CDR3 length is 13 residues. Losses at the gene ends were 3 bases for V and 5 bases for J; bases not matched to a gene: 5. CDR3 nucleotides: TGCAGTGCTAGTAGCGGGAGTGCTAACGAGCAGTACTTC. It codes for CSASSGSANEQYF.

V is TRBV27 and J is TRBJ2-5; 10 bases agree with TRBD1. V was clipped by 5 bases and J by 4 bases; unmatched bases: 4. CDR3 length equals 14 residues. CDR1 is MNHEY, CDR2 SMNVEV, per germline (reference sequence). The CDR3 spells CASSIGQGVETQYF. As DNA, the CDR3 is TGTGCCAGCAGTATCGGACAGGGGGTAGAGACCCAGTACTTC.

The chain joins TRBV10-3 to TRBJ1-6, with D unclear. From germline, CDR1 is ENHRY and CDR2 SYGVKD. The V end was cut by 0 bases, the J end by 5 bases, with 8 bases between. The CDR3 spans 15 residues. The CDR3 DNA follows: TGTGCCATCAGTGAGTCGGTGGGTAATAATTCACCCCTCCACTTT. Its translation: CAISESVGNNSPLHF.

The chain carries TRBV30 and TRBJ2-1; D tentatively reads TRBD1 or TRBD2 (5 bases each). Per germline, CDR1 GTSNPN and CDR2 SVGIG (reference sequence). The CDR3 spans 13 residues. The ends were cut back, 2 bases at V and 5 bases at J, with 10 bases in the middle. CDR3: CAWSLGTDNEQFF. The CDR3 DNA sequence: TGTGCCTGGAGTCTAGGGACCGACAATGAGCAGTTCTTC.

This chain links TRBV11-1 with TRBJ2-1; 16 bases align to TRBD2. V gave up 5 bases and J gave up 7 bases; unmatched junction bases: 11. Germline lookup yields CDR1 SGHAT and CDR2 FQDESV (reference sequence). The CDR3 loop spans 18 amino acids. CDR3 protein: CASSRPGTSGRAWNEQFF. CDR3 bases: TGTGCCAGCAGCCGTCCCGGGACTAGCGGGAGGGCCTGGAATGAGCAGTTCTTC.

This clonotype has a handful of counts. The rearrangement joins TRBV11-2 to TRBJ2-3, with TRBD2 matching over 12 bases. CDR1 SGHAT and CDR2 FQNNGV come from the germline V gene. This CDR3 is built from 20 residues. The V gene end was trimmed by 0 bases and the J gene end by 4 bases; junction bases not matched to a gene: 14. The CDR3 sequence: CASSLEGLAGGQARADTQYF. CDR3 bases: TGTGCCAGCAGCTTAGAAGGCCTAGCGGGGGGGCAAGCCCGGGCAGATACGCAGTATTTT.

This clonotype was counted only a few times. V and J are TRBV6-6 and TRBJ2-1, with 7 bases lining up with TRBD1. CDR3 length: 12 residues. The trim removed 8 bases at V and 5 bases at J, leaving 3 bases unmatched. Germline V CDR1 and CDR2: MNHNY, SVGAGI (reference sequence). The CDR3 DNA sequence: TGTGCCAGCTCCCAGGGGGACAATGAGCAGTTCTTC. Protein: CASSQGDNEQFF.

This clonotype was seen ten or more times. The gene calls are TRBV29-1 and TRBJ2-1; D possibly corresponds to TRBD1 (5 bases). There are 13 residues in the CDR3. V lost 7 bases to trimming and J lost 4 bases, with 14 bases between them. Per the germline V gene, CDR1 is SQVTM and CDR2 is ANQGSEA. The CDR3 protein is CSGLQQVYNEQFF. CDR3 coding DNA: TGCAGCGGCCTTCAACAGGTGTACAATGAGCAGTTCTTC.

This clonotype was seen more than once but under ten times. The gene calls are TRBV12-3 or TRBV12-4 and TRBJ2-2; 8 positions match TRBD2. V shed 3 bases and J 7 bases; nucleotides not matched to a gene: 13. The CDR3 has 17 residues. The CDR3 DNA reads TGTGCCAGCAGTTTTAGAGCGGGAGCCAAGACGATCGGGGAGCTGTTTTTT. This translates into CASSFRAGAKTIGELFF.

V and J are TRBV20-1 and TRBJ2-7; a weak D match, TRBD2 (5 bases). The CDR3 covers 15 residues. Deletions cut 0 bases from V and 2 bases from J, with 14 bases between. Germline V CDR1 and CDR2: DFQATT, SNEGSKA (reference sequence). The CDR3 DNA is TGCAGTGCTAGAGATTCTTCCCCGGGGACCTACGAGCAGTACTTC. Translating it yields CSARDSSPGTYEQYF.

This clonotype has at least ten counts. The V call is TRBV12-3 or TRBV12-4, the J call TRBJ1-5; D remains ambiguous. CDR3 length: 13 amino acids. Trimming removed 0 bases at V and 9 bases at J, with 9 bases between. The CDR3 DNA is TGTGCCAGCAGTTTAGCGTTGTACGGGCCCCAGCATTTT. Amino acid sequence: CASSLALYGPQHF.

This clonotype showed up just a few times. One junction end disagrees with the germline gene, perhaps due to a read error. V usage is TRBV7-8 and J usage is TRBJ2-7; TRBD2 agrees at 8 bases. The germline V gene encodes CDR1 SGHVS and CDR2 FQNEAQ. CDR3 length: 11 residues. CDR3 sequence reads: CASSPGERESF. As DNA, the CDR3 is TGTGCCAGCAGCCCGGGGGAGCGGGAGTCCTTC.

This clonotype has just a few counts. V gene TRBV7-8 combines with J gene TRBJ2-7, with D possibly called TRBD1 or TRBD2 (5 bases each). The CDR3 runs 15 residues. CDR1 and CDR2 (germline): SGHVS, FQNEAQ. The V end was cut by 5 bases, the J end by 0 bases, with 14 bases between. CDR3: CASSPRDRNSYEQYF. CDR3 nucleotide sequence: TGTGCCAGCAGCCCCCGGGACCGCAACTCCTACGAGCAGTACTTC.

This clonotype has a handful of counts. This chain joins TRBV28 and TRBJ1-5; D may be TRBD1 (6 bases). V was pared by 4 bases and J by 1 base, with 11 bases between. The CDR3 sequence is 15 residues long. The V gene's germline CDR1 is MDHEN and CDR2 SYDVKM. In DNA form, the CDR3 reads TGTGCCAGCAGTTCCTGGACAGAAAGCAATCAGCCCCAGCATTTT. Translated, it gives CASSSWTESNQPQHF.

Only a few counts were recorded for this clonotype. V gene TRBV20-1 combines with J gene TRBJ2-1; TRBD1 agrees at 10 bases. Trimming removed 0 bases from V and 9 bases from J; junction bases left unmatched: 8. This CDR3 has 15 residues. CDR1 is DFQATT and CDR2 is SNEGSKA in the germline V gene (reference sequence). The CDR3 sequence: CSARDRDRGRGEQFF. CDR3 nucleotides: TGCAGTGCTAGAGATAGAGACAGGGGGCGAGGTGAGCAGTTCTTC.

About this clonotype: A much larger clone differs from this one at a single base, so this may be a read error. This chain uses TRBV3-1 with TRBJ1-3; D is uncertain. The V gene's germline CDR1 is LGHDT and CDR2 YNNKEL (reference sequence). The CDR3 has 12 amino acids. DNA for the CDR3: TGTACCAGCAGTTTTACAGGAAACACCATATATTTT. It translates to CTSSFTGNTIYF.

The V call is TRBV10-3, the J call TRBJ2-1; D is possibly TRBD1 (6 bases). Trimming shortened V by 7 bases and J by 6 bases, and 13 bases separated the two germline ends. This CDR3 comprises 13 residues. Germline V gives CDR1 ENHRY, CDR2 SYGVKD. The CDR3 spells CAINRDTGNEQFF. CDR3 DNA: TGTGCCATCAATAGGGACACGGGCAATGAGCAGTTCTTC.

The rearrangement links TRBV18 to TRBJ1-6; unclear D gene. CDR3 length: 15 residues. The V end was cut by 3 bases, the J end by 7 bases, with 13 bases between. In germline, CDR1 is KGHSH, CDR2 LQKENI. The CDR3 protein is CASSPPGGVNSPLHF. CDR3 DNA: TGTGCCAGCTCACCTCCCGGCGGGGTAAATTCACCCCTCCACTTT. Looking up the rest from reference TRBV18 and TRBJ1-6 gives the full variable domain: NAGVMQNPRHLVRRRGQEARLRCSPMKGHSHVYWYRQLPEEGLKFMVYLQKENIIDESGMPKERFSAEFPKEGPSILRIQQVVRGDSAAYFCASSPPGGVNSPLHFGNGTRLTVT.

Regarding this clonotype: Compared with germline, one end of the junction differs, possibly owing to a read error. The CDR3 protein is CATKPGQGSHNEQFF. The DNA of the CDR3 is TGTGCCACCAAACCGGGACAGGGCTCCCACAATGAGCAGTTCTTC. This chain links TRBV24-1 with TRBJ2-1; 9 nucleotides match TRBD1. The CDR3 extends over 15 amino acids. Germline V gene data show CDR1 as KGHDR and CDR2 as SFDVKD.

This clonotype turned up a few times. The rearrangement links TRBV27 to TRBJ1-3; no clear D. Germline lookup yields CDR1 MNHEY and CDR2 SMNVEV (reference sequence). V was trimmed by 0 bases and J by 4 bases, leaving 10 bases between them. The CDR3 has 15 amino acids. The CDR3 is CASSLSSGVGNTIYF. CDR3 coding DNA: TGTGCCAGCAGTTTATCGAGCGGGGTCGGAAACACCATATATTTT.

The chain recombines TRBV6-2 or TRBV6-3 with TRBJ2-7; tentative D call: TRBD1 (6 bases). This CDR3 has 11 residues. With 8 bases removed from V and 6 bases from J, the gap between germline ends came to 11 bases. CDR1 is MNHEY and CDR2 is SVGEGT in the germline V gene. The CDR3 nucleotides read TGTGCCAGCGCCCAAGGGGGCGAGCAGTACTTC. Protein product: CASAQGGEQYF.